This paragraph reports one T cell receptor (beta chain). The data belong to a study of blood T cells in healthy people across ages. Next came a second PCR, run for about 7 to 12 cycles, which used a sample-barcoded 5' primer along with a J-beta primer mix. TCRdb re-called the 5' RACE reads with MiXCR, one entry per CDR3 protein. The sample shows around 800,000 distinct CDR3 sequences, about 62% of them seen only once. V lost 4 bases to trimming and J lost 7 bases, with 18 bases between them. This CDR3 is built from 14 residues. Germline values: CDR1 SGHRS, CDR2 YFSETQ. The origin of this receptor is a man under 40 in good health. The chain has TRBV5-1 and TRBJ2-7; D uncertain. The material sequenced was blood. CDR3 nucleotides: TGCGCCAGCAGCGCCCGGGTCTCGGCGGATGAGCAGTACTTC. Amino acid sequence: CASSARVSADEQYF. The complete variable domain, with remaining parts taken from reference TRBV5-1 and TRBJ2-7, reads KAGVTQTPRYLIKTRGQQVTLSCSPISGHRSVSWYQQTPGQGLQFLFEYFSETQRNKGNFPGRFSGRQFSNSRSEMNVSTLELGDSALYLCASSARVSADEQYFGPGTRLTVT.